This paragraph reports one TCR beta chain. The antigen is undetermined. These data belong to a study of OX40 agonist ivuxolimab in advanced cancers. Study at large: Ivuxolimab was administered intravenously to patients at 0.01 to 10 mg/kg every 2 weeks. Patients treated during dose escalation were battling hepatocellular carcinoma, melanoma, renal cell or head and neck cancer.

Trimming took off 3 bases at V and 0 bases at J, with 12 bases between the two ends. The CDR3 sequence is 16 residues long. Germline V CDR1 and CDR2: SGHTA, FQGNSA. Autoimmune disease history or systemic immunosuppression barred patients. Here immunoSEQ multiplex PCR was the method, and the copy in TCRdb shows in-frame clones only, minus some. Of around 92,000 clones detected, roughly 82% appear once; the ten largest clones hold about 2.5%. Study conclusions and caveats: Within 6 weeks, CD4+ and CD8+ blood T cells expanded clonally at 0.1 to 3.0 mg/kg.

The input for sequencing was CD4+ or CD8+ T cells sorted from blood, taken in a trial of the OX40 agonist ivuxolimab. The rearrangement uses TRBV7-2 and TRBJ1-3; D remains ambiguous. The sequence was obtained from an adult with an advanced solid tumor such as melanoma, head and neck, liver or kidney cancer. Here the CDR3 reads CASSFADKISGNTIYF. The CDR3 DNA reads TGTGCCAGCAGCTTTGCAGACAAAATCTCTGGAAACACCATATATTTT.